This TCR beta chain was sequenced during a study of human T cells and chemical hapten exposure. TCRdb called the RACE reads again in MiXCR, with one record for every CDR3 protein. The table lists tens of thousands of distinct CDR3 sequences, less than 8.5% of them singletons. The CDR3 extends over 15 amino acids. The germline V gene encodes CDR1 MNHEY and CDR2 SVGAGI. V gave up 2 bases and J gave up 3 bases; unmatched junction bases: 2. In its sample, this clonotype was seen many times. This sample's time point: pre-sensitization, week 0. Treatment denoted: therapeutic diphenylcyclopropenone sensitization with weekly scalp DPC.

Source: whole blood, taken in connection with sensitization to the hapten diphenylcyclopropenone (DPC). The clonotype was recovered from a woman between 50 and 59 years old with alopecia areata. Some clones in this sample may be carry-over from other donors' samples. This chain connects TRBV6-5 to TRBJ2-2, with TRBD1 matching over 8 bases. The CDR3, as DNA: TGTGCCAGCAGTTACGCACAGGGGGACACCGGGGAGCTGTTTTTT. Residues: CASSYAQGDTGELFF.